This T cell receptor beta chain was sequenced for a study of T cell changes during pregnancy in multiple sclerosis. Method: immunoSEQ multiplex PCR; TCRdb's copy keeps in-frame clones and lacks some. The sample records around 83,000 clones, around nine tenths being singletons. The CDR3 has 14 amino acids. The V and J ends lost 0 bases and 8 bases respectively, with 13 bases between them. From germline, CDR1 is MNHEY and CDR2 SVGAGI. This chain connects TRBV6-5 to TRBJ1-2, with D hard to call. This TCR was sampled from a female donor with multiple sclerosis, enrolled in a pregnancy study. The material was CD4+ T cells from peripheral blood mononuclear cells, obtained in the second trimester of pregnancy. This CDR3 is CASSYSRDLQGYTF. The CDR3 DNA follows: TGTGCCAGCAGTTACTCTCGGGATTTACAAGGCTACACCTTC.